The clone carrying this T cell receptor beta chain was detected only once. Its antigen remains unidentified. This sample stems from a study of T cell responses to AZD1222 COVID-19 vaccine. Study results and caveats: CD4 TCRs linked to vaccination spanned spike, dominating at 160-218 and 743-854. Donors were mostly white British, more females; clonal diversity possibly underestimated. Baseline serology detected seropositivity in only a handful of AZD1222 recipients. After the peak T cell response, and only then, were repertoires sampled.

Profiling relied on immunoSEQ multiplex PCR, and the TCRdb table lists in-frame clones only, not all of them. The repertoire holds approximately 110,000 clones, about 90% seen once, with around 7% in the top ten. Germline V lookup: CDR1 MNHEY, CDR2 SVGAGI. V was clipped by 8 bases and J by 4 bases; unmatched bases: 8. This CDR3 is 13 amino acids long. This clonotype originated in an adult in good health. This rearrangement joins TRBV6-5 to TRBJ2-7; TRBD1 matches at 7 bases. Here the sequenced sample was peripheral blood, taken on day 0 of AZD1222 vaccination. This CDR3 reads CASVRGQGYEQYF. For the CDR3, the DNA is TGTGCCAGCGTGAGGGGGCAGGGATACGAGCAGTACTTC.